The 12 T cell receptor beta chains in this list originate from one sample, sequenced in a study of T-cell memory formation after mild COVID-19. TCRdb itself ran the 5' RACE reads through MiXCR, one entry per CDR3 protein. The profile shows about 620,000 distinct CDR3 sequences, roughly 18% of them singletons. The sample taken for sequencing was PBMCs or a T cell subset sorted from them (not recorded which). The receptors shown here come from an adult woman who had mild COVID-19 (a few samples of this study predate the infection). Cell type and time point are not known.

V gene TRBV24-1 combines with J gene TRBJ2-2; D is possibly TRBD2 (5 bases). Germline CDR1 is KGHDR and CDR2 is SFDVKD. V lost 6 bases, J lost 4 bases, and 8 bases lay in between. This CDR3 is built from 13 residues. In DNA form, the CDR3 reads TGTGCCACCAGTACGGAGGTCACCGGGGAGCTGTTTTTT. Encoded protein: CATSTEVTGELFF.

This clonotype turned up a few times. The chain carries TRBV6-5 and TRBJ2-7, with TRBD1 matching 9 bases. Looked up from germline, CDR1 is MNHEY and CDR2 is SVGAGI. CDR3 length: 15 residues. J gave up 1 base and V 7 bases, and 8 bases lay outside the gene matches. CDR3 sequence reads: CASTRDREGSYEQYF. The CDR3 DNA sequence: TGTGCCAGCACCAGGGACAGGGAGGGTTCCTACGAGCAGTACTTC.

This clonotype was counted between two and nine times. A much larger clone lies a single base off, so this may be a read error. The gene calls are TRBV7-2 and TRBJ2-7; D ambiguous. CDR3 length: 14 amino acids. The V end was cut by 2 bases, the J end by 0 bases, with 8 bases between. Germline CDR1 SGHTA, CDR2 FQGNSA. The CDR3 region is CASSLSHSSYEQYF. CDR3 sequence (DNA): TGTGCCAGCAGCTTATCGCATAGCTCCTACGAGCAGTACTTC.

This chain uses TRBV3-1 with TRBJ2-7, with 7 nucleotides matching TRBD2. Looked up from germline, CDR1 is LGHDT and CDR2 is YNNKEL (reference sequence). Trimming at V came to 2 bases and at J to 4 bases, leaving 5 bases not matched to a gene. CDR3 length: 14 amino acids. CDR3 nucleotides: TGTGCCAGCAGCCAAAGCGGGGAATCTTACGAGCAGTACTTC. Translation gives CASSQSGESYEQYF.

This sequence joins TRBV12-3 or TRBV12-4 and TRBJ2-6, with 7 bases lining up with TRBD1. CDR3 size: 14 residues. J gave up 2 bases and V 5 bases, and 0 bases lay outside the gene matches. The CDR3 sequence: CASSRGPGANVLTF. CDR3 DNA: TGTGCCAGCAGTAGGGGGCCTGGGGCCAACGTCCTGACTTTC.

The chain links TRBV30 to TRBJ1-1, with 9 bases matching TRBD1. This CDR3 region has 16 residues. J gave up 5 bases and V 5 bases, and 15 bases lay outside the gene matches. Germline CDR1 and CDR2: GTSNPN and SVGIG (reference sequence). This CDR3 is CAWVTGTGLWRTEAFF. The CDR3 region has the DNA TGTGCCTGGGTCACTGGGACAGGGCTTTGGCGAACTGAAGCTTTCTTT.

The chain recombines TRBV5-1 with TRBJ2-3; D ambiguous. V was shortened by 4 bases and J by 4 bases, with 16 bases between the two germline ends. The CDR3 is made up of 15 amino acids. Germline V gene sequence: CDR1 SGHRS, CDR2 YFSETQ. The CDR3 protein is CASSPEATPADTQYF. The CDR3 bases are TGCGCCAGCAGCCCTGAGGCTACCCCCGCAGATACGCAGTATTTT.

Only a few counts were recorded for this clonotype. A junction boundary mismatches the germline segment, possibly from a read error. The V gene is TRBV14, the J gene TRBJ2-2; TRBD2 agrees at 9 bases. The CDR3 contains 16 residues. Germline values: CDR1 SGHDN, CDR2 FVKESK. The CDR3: CASSQEREAPTRELFF. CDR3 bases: TGTGCCAGCAGCCAGGAGCGGGAGGCACCCACCCGGGAGCTGTTTTTT. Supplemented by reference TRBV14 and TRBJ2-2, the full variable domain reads EAGVTQFPSHSVIEKGQTVTLRCDPISGHDNLYWYRRVMGKEIKFLLHFVKESKQDESGMPNNRFLAERTGGTYSTLKVQPAELEDSGVYFCASSQEREAPTRELFFGEGSRLTVL.

Here the CDR3 DNA reads TGCGCCAGCAGCTTGTATTTGGGGGCTGGGGCCAACGTCCTGACTTTC. Translation gives CASSLYLGAGANVLTF. The V gene is TRBV5-1, the J gene TRBJ2-6; D is tentatively TRBD1 or TRBD2 (5 bases each). Germline V gene lookup returns CDR1 SGHRS and CDR2 YFSETQ. Trimming removed 1 base at V and 2 bases at J, with 10 bases between. CDR3 length: 16 residues.

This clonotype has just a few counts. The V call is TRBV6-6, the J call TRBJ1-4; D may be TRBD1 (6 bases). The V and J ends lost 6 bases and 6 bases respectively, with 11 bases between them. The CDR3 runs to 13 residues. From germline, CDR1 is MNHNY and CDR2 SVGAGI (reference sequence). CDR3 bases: TGTGCCAGCAGATTAGGGGGACATGAAAAACTGTTTTTT. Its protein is CASRLGGHEKLFF.

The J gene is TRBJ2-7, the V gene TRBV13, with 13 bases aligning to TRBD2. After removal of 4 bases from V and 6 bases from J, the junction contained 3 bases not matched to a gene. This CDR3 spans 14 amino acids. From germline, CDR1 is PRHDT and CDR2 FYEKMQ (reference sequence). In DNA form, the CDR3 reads TGTGCCAGCAGCTCGACTAGCGGGAGGACCGAGCAGTACTTC. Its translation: CASSSTSGRTEQYF.

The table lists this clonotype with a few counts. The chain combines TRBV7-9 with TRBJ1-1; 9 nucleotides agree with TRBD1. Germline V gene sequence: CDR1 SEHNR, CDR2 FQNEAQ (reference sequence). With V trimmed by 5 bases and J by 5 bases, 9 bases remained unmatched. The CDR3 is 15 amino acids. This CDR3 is CASSPSLQGATEAFF. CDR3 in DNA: TGTGCCAGCAGCCCTTCTTTACAGGGGGCGACTGAAGCTTTCTTT.